This TCR beta chain emerged from a study of T cell repertoires in cytomegalovirus infection. Study as a whole: Matching HLA type and CMV infection were both indicated by public TCR beta signatures.

The study's findings and limits: Summed frequency of shared TCR beta families picked out CMV carriers who also had the relevant HLA. The ex vivo response was dominated by HLA-C-restricted CMV-specific TCR beta clonotypes.

The length of the CDR3 is 13 residues. CDR1 is SGHTA and CDR2 is FQGNSA in the germline V gene. V was pared by 5 bases and J by 10 bases, with 15 bases between. TCRdb used MiXCR to reprocess the reads, holding one entry per CDR3 protein. The sample carries about 450,000 distinct CDR3 sequences, roughly 30% recorded once. This clonotype turned up a few times. Its antigen is still unknown. Specimen: PBMCs. The chain recombines TRBV7-2 with TRBJ2-1; a possible D gene is TRBD2 (6 bases). The TCR was taken from a human donor in good health (CMV status not recorded). Some clones in this sample may be carry-over from other donors' samples. The CDR3 region is CASSQRLGGEQFF. The CDR3 nucleotides read TGTGCCAGCAGCCAAAGACTAGGTGGGGAGCAGTTCTTC. Filled out from reference TRBV7-2 and TRBJ2-1, the complete variable domain reads GAGVSQSPSNKVTEKGKDVELRCDPISGHTALYWYRQSLGQGLEFLIYFQGNSAPDKSGLPSDRFSAERTGGSVSTLTIQRTQQEDSAVYLCASSQRLGGEQFFGPGTRLTVL.